The present entry profiles one TCR beta chain with its context. These data originate in a study of OX40 agonist ivuxolimab in advanced cancers. Sequencing was performed with immunoSEQ multiplex PCR; in TCRdb, only in-frame clones are kept and a portion is missing. This repertoire shows roughly 46,000 clones, about four fifths found once; its top ten account for 1.5% to 2%. Germline V gene sequence: CDR1 SGHAT, CDR2 FQNNGV. Trimming took 5 bases from V and 8 from J, leaving 22 bases between them. This CDR3 region has 16 residues. The genes are TRBV11-2 and TRBJ2-1, with D perhaps TRBD2 (5 bases). The TCR comes from an adult with an advanced solid tumor such as melanoma, head and neck, liver or kidney cancer. Sequences were derived from CD4+ or CD8+ T cells sorted from blood, sampled in a trial of the OX40 agonist ivuxolimab. The CDR3 DNA reads TGTGCCAGCAGCGTGGGCGGGCTATTCATGGCCTATGAGCAGTTCTTC. Translating gives CASSVGGLFMAYEQFF.